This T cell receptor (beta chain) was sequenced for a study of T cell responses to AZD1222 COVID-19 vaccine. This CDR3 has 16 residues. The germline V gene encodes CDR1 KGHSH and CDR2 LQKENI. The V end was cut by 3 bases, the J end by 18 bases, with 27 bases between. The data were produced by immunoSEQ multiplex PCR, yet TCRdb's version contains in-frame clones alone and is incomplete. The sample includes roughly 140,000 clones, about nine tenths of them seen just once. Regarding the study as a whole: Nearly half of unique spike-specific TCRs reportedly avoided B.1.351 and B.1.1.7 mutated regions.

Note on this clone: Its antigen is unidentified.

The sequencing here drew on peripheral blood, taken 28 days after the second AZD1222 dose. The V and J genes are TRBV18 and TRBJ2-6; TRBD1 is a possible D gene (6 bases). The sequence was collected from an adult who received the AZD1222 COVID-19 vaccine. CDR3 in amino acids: CASSPASLSGAQRRTF. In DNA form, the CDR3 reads TGTGCCAGCTCACCGGCCTCCCTTTCAGGGGCCCAACGTAGGACTTTC.